This T cell receptor (beta chain) was sequenced in a study of blood T cell repertoires in COVID-19. Across the study: Collection of acute and convalescent COVID-19 samples took place in the United States, Italy and Spain. Sample material is recorded as cDNA or gDNA derived from T cells, B-cell-depleted T cells, or PBMCs.

TCRdb's table, derived via immunoSEQ multiplex PCR, lists solely in-frame clones and lacks some. The table has 150,000 to 180,000 clones, roughly four fifths seen once. Germline V gene data show CDR1 as LNHDA and CDR2 as SQIVND (reference sequence). V gave up 6 bases and J gave up 3 bases; unmatched junction bases: 6. The CDR3 sequence is 15 residues long. This receptor was obtained from a woman aged 60 to 75 with COVID-19, enrolled during active disease. What was sequenced was peripheral blood. The chain has TRBV19 and TRBJ1-3; 9 nucleotides agree with TRBD1. The CDR3 is CASSTTGGVGNTIYF. The DNA for the CDR3 is TGTGCCAGTAGCACTACAGGGGGCGTTGGAAACACCATATATTTT.